These 15 T cell receptor beta chains share one sample of origin, sequenced in a study of T-cell memory formation after mild COVID-19. Each CDR3 protein is one row after TCRdb ran MiXCR on the 5' RACE reads. The sample records roughly 450,000 distinct CDR3 sequences, 15% to 20% being singletons. Sequenced: PBMCs or a T cell subset sorted from them (not recorded which). The receptors here all came from a man aged 18 to 29 who had mild COVID-19 (a few samples of this study predate the infection). Cell type and time point are not known.

The chain couples TRBV20-1 to TRBJ2-5; D is unclear. The CDR3 has 11 amino acids. The germline V and J ends were trimmed by 3 bases and 5 bases, with 7 bases remaining between them. CDR1 and CDR2 (germline): DFQATT, SNEGSKA (reference sequence). Here the CDR3 DNA reads TGCAGTGCTAGTAATCACGAGACCCAGTACTTC. It translates to CSASNHETQYF.

Only a few counts were recorded for this clonotype. The chain recombines TRBV7-7 with TRBJ1-4; D unclear. The germline CDR1 and CDR2 sequences are SSHAT and FNYEAQ (reference sequence). There are 18 residues in the CDR3. Trimming removed 7 bases at V and 8 bases at J, with 29 bases between. This CDR3 reads CASTERQNQPGVGEKLFF. The CDR3 DNA sequence: TGTGCCAGCACCGAACGACAAAATCAGCCGGGTGTTGGAGAAAAACTGTTTTTT.

This clonotype came up many times. The chain is built from TRBV5-4 and TRBJ2-1; no clear D. This CDR3 comprises 13 residues. The V and J ends lost 3 bases and 12 bases respectively, with 16 bases between them. Germline CDR1 reads SGHNT; CDR2 reads YYREEE (reference sequence). DNA of the CDR3: TGTGCCAGCAGCTCCTATGAGGCGTTTGGGCAGTTCTTC. This translates into CASSSYEAFGQFF.

This clonotype was observed once. The V call is TRBV4-1, the J call TRBJ2-7, with a tentative D call TRBD2 (6 bases). CDR1 is MGHRA and CDR2 is YSYEKL in the germline V gene. Trimming took off 1 base at V and 1 base at J, with 8 bases between the two ends. The length of the CDR3 is 14 residues. CDR3 coding DNA: TGCGCCAGCAGCCAAGCGGGGGAGTCCTACGAGCAGTACTTC. Its protein product is CASSQAGESYEQYF.

This clonotype appeared many times. J is TRBJ1-6 and V is TRBV6-1; TRBD1 agrees at 7 bases. Germline values: CDR1 MNHNS, CDR2 SASEGT. The CDR3 has 13 residues. Unmatched junction bases numbered 6, after V lost 11 bases and J lost 5 bases. CDR3 in amino acids: CAGGQPDNSPLHF. As DNA, the CDR3 is TGTGCCGGGGGACAGCCTGATAATTCACCCCTCCACTTT.

This chain links TRBV20-1 with TRBJ1-5; TRBD1 aligns across 7 bases. The CDR3 runs to 15 residues. V gave up 4 bases and J gave up 0 bases; unmatched junction bases: 6. Germline loops: CDR1 DFQATT, CDR2 SNEGSKA (reference sequence). The CDR3 protein is CSAMQGGASNQPQHF. The CDR3 DNA follows: TGCAGTGCTATGCAGGGGGGGGCTAGCAATCAGCCCCAGCATTTT.

This rearrangement joins TRBV7-2 to TRBJ2-3; possibly TRBD1 or TRBD2 for D (5 bases each). The ends were cut back, 6 bases at V and 3 bases at J, with 10 bases in the middle. CDR1 is SGHTA and CDR2 is FQGNSA in the germline V gene. This CDR3 has 13 amino acids. In DNA form, the CDR3 reads TGTGCCAGCAGTTGGGGGAAAACAGATACGCAGTATTTT. Translation gives CASSWGKTDTQYF. Full variable domain (missing parts from reference TRBV7-2 and TRBJ2-3): GAGVSQSPSNKVTEKGKDVELRCDPISGHTALYWYRQSLGQGLEFLIYFQGNSAPDKSGLPSDRFSAERTGGSVSTLTIQRTQQEDSAVYLCASSWGKTDTQYFGPGTRLTVL.

This clonotype was observed a handful of times. This chain joins TRBV20-1 and TRBJ2-7, with D tentatively TRBD1 (6 bases). V was trimmed by 0 bases and J by 3 bases, leaving 9 bases between them. Germline CDR1 DFQATT, CDR2 SNEGSKA (reference sequence). The CDR3 contains 13 residues. The DNA for the CDR3 is TGCAGTGCTAGAGAGGGACATAACTACGAGCAGTACTTC. Its protein is CSAREGHNYEQYF.

There are a few counts of this clonotype. The rearrangement joins TRBV5-1 to TRBJ1-5, with D possibly matching TRBD1 (5 bases). Germline CDR1 is SGHRS and CDR2 is YFSETQ. The CDR3 is 14 amino acids. The V end lost 4 bases, the J end lost 9 bases, and 17 bases lay between the germline ends. The CDR3 reads CASSPSTGRGPQHF. In DNA form, the CDR3 reads TGCGCCAGCAGCCCATCGACGGGGCGCGGGCCCCAGCATTTT.

The chain employs TRBV7-3 and TRBJ1-6; weak D call: TRBD1 (5 bases). V lost 2 bases and J lost 8, with 7 bases in between. Germline-derived CDR1 and CDR2 are SGHTA and FQGTGA. CDR3 length: 13 residues. CDR3 amino acids: CASSLEQDSPLHF. The DNA of the CDR3 is TGTGCCAGCAGCTTAGAACAGGATTCACCCCTCCACTTT.

This clonotype has only a few counts. The chain is built from TRBV4-3 and TRBJ1-6; the D gene is possibly TRBD1 (5 bases). Germline CDR1 and CDR2: LGHNA and YSLEER. The ends were cut back, 4 bases at V and 8 bases at J, with 12 bases in the middle. CDR3 length equals 14 residues. CDR3 DNA sequence: TGCGCCAGCAGCCTCGGTCGGGGGGATTCACCCCTCCACTTT. This translates into CASSLGRGDSPLHF.

This chain links TRBV10-1 with TRBJ2-3, with D maybe TRBD1 (6 bases). Trimming pared 8 bases from V and 5 bases from J, leaving 11 bases between. CDR1 is WNHNN, CDR2 SYGVQD, per germline (reference sequence). CDR3 length: 12 amino acids. The CDR3 reads CASGQGRDTQYF. CDR3 nucleotide sequence: TGCGCCAGCGGGCAGGGGAGAGATACGCAGTATTTT.

Concerning this clonotype itself: The junction shows a germline mismatch at one end, possibly a read error. The chain is built from TRBV9 and TRBJ2-1; 10 bases line up with TRBD2. Germline CDR1 is SGDLS and CDR2 is YYNGEE. There are 16 residues in the CDR3. Here the CDR3 reads CVSSRGSGGDYNEQFF. The CDR3 bases are TGTGTCAGCAGCAGAGGAAGCGGGGGGGATTACAATGAGCAGTTCTTC.

As for this clonotype: One base away lies a much larger clone, so this may be a sequencing read error. The CDR3 DNA reads TGCGCCAGCACGCATGGGACAGCCGAGGGCACCATATATTTT. This translates into CASTHGTAEGTIYF. The V call is TRBV5-1, the J call TRBJ1-3; 7 bases map to TRBD1. After removal of 6 bases from V and 9 bases from J, the junction contained 12 bases not matched to a gene. The CDR3 consists of 14 residues. In germline, CDR1 is SGHRS, CDR2 YFSETQ.

This clonotype was detected only a few times. The rearrangement uses TRBV19 and TRBJ2-5; D possibly corresponds to TRBD1 (5 bases). The CDR3 covers 11 residues. Germline CDR1 and CDR2: LNHDA and SQIVND (reference sequence). V dropped 8 bases and J dropped 5 bases, with 9 bases sitting between them. The CDR3 loop reads CASGAAETQYF. In DNA form, the CDR3 reads TGTGCCAGTGGGGCGGCGGAGACCCAGTACTTC.